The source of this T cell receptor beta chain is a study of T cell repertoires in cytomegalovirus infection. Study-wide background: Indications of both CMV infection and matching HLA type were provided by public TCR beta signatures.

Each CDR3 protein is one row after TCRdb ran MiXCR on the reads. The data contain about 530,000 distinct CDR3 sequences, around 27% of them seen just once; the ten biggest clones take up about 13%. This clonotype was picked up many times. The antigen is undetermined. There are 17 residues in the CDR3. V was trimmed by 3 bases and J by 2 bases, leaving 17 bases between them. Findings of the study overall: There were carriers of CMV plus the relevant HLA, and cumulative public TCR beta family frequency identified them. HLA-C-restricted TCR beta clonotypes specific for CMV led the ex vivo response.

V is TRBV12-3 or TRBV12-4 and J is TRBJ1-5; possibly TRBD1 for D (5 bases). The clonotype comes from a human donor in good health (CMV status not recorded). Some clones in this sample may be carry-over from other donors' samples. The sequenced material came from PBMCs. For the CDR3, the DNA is TGTGCCAGCAGTTTTCGACAGTCCCTCAAGGGCAATCAGCCCCAGCATTTT. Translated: CASSFRQSLKGNQPQHF.